This entry concerns a single T cell receptor (beta chain). The sample belongs to a study of shared clonotypes between healthy human individuals. CDR1 SEHNR and CDR2 FQNEAQ come from the germline V gene (reference sequence). Germline trimming cut 1 base from V and 4 bases from J; bases unmatched to any gene: 2. This CDR3 spans 14 amino acids. Sequencing was performed with immunoSEQ multiplex PCR; in TCRdb, only in-frame clones are kept and a portion is missing. The data contain about 520,000 clones, approximately 82% of them seen just once; the ten biggest clones take up around 13%. The clonotype originates from a woman in her thirties or forties in good health. Some clones in this sample may be carry-over from other donors' samples. The sequenced sample consisted of PBMCs. The chain combines TRBV7-9 with TRBJ2-3, with TRBD1 matching over 7 bases. The CDR3 loop is CASSLGDSADTQYF. CDR3 sequence (DNA): TGTGCCAGCAGCTTAGGGGACAGTGCAGATACGCAGTATTTT.